Given below is one T cell receptor beta chain in context. CDR3 length equals 16 residues. V lost 5 bases to trimming and J lost 2 bases; unmatched junction nucleotides: 12. Germline V CDR1 and CDR2: LNHDA, SQIVND (reference sequence). The sample is drawn from a study of shared clonotypes between healthy human individuals. The data were produced by immunoSEQ multiplex PCR, yet TCRdb's version contains in-frame clones alone and is incomplete. This table holds about 1 million clones, roughly 75% found once. The rearrangement uses TRBV19 and TRBJ2-7, with 7 bases that match TRBD2. The sequenced sample was memory CD4+ T cells sorted from blood. Subset denoted: CD45RA-negative fraction. The source of this sequence is a man between 18 and 29 years old in good health. The CDR3 coding sequence is TGTGCCAGTAGTCCCGCCGGGGGGTTAGGAACCTACGAGCAGTACTTC. This codes for CASSPAGGLGTYEQYF.